This T cell receptor (beta chain) derives from a study of coeliac disease (dated by TCRdb to 2021 to 2024). Study-level background: Coeliac patients were classed as newly diagnosed active disease, refractory coeliac disease type I, or disease controlled by a gluten-free diet. Because high-resolution HLA typing was not available, biased TRBV7-2 usage was queried as a proof of principle. Next-generation sequencing of rearranged TRB and TRG CDR3 regions was used on small intestinal lymphocyte fractions taken from coeliac and non-coeliac patients. The study was aimed at characterising TR repertoires of small intestinal T cells in active, refractory type I and gluten-free-diet-treated coeliac disease. The full study included 30 patients: some 22 with serologically confirmed coeliac disease and 8 controls with non-small intestinal disorders. TRB sequencing succeeded for samples from around 27 subjects, including 20 to 25 paired bulk unsorted intraepithelial and lamina propria cell samples. Overall study outcomes, separate from this receptor: TRB repertoires were largely private; most amino acid sequences were unique to one sample, and V-gene usage did not differ significantly by disease group. The approach was considered by the authors to be unsuitable for unbiased detection of gliadin-specific T cells, as gliadin-specific T cells are scarce and rarely shared between patients. Active coeliac intraepithelial and lamina propria samples had lower TRB and TRG repertoire clonality than controls, suggesting that diverse T cells were recruited. Separating intraepithelial cells from lamina propria cells did not give high-purity fractions, so cross-contamination between the two compartments may have occurred.

On this clone itself: It lacks a known antigen. There are no base qualities to consult, and no much larger clone falls within one base.

Aliquots of 500,000 cells were frozen in DMSO/FBS in liquid nitrogen, and one aliquot per fraction was used for sequencing. Endoscopy and small intestinal biopsy were performed in all 30 patients in the study. Intraepithelial cells were released by stirring biopsies for one hour at 37°C in RPMI containing EGTA, MgCl2 and 1% FBS. Genomic DNA was extracted from frozen unsorted cell fractions with the Qiagen DNeasy blood extraction kit. Library preparation employed the immunoSEQ multiplex PCR assay. The TR loci were subjected to amplification by multiplexed PCR, for which V gene segments served as targets of the forward primers and J gene segments as targets of the reverse primers. The amplified CDR3 regions were sequenced using the Illumina HiSeq System. In the paper's pipeline: Closely related reads were merged with a nearest-neighbour algorithm so that PCR and sequencing errors were removed and data were collapsed into unique sequences. Two measures summarised the repertoires: clonality, and T cell density, defined as TR molecules per amount of genomic DNA input. CDR3 amino acid sequences present in at least 80% of unsorted samples were defined as public TRs and were then tested for differential abundance between coeliac and control samples. Differences in clonality and density between disease groups were tested by Kruskal-Wallis tests, followed by Dunn post-tests. Sourced from immuneACCESS, this table was stored by TCRdb with only in-frame sequences that have V and J called. A share of the clones is absent; for the studies checked, an unresolved V gene accounts for under half, and the remainder has no known explanation. V, J and clone size derive from that table, while D and trimming were established from the DNA sequence. The sample yields 4,000 to 5,000 clones; about three fifths were counted once. Of the sample, more than 6.5% falls within the top ten clones.

The cysteine opens and the phenylalanine closes a CDR3 of 15 amino acids. Of all the DNA, just the CDR3 is kept, 45 bases in frame from base 1. The germline V gene encodes CDR1 SGHDT and CDR2 YYEEEE. The germline V end is reduced by 3 bases and the J end by 2 bases; junction bases left unmatched: 4. The receptor was derived from a woman aged 18-30 years with active celiac disease. The sequencing sample was made of intraepithelial lymphocytes from the gut. In light of the paper, this sample's cell subset or site label describes: intraepithelial cell (IEC) fraction of small intestinal biopsy. This receptor chain uses TRBV5-6 and TRBJ2-3; TRBD2 agrees with 9 junctional bases. The bases read TGTGCCAGCAGCTCATTAGCGGGGGTCACAGATACGCAGTATTTT. This codes for CASSSLAGVTDTQYF. Extended through the reference TRBV5-6 and TRBJ2-3 proteins, this CDR3 yields the full variable domain: DAGVTQSPTHLIKTRGQQVTLRCSPKSGHDTVSWYQQALGQGPQFIFQYYEEEERQRGNFPDRFSGHQFPNYSSELNVNALLLGDSALYLCASSSLAGVTDTQYFGPGTRLTVL.